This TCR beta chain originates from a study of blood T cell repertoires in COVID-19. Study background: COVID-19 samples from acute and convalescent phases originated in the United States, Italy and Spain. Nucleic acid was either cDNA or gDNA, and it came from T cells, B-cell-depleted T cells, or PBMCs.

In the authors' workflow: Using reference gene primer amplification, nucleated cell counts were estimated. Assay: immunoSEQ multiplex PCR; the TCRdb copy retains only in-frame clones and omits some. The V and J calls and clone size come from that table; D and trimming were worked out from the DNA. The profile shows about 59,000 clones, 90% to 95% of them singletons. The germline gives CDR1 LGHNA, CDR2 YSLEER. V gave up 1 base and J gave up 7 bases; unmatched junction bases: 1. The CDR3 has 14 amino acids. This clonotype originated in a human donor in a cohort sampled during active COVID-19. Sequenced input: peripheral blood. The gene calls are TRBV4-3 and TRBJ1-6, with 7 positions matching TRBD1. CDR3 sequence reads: CASSQGQGNSPLHF. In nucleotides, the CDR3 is TGCGCCAGCAGCCAAGGACAGGGCAATTCACCCCTCCACTTT.